This T cell receptor (beta chain) originates from a study of T cell changes during pregnancy in multiple sclerosis. With V trimmed by 6 bases and J by 4 bases, 5 bases remained unmatched. Germline V gives CDR1 SNHLY, CDR2 FYNNEI. The CDR3 has 14 residues. Measured with immunoSEQ multiplex PCR; TCRdb has only the in-frame clones, and not every one. The sample consists of 35,000 or so clones, 88% of them appearing once. The J gene is TRBJ1-1, the V gene TRBV2, with 10 bases lining up with TRBD1. The input for sequencing was CD4+ T cells from peripheral blood mononuclear cells, taken in the first trimester of pregnancy. The receptor was derived from a female donor with multiple sclerosis, enrolled in a pregnancy study. Here the CDR3 DNA reads TGTGCCAGCAGCGAAAGGACAGGGGGCACTGAAGCTTTCTTT. Its translation is CASSERTGGTEAFF.